These 23 T cell receptor beta chains originate from one sample sequenced in a study of PD-L1 blockade in urothelial cancer. Produced via immunoSEQ multiplex PCR; TCRdb's table is partial and in-frame only. The table shows 60,000 to 70,000 clones, with about 76% occurring only once. The time point: pretreatment peripheral blood. Source: PBMCs, taken around atezolizumab (anti-PD-L1) treatment. The receptors here all came from a man aged 70 or older with urothelial cancer.

This clone has just a few counts. This chain joins TRBV27 and TRBJ1-4; D is unclear. The ends were cut back, 3 bases at V and 8 bases at J, with 10 bases in the middle. This CDR3 spans 13 amino acids. Germline values: CDR1 MNHEY, CDR2 SMNVEV (reference sequence). CDR3 nucleotides: TGTGCCAGCAGTTTCGCGGGGTACGAAAAACTGTTTTTT. It specifies CASSFAGYEKLFF.

This clone appeared once. The chain has TRBV4-1 and TRBJ1-4; 7 positions match TRBD1. The CDR3 runs 18 residues. Germline V gives CDR1 MGHRA, CDR2 YSYEKL. Trimming cost V 3 bases and J 3 bases; bases outside gene matches: 13. The CDR3, as DNA: TGCGCCAGCAGCCACCCGAGTAGGGGGCGCCCCTCTAATGAAAAACTGTTTTTT. It is translated as CASSHPSRGRPSNEKLFF.

CDR3 loop: CASSALRDTSYYNEQFF. The CDR3, as DNA: TGTGCCAGCAGCGCCCTCCGGGACACCTCCTACTACAATGAGCAGTTCTTC. The rearrangement joins TRBV9 to TRBJ2-1, with a weak D call TRBD1 (6 bases). Trimming cost V 3 bases and J 3 bases, with 19 bases left between them. The germline CDR1 and CDR2 sequences are SGDLS and YYNGEE. This CDR3 has 17 residues.

The chain combines TRBV14 with TRBJ2-4; possible D gene TRBD1, 8 bases. V was cut by 1 base and J by 13 bases, with 23 bases left in between. The germline V gene has CDR1 SGHDN and CDR2 FVKESK. This CDR3 spans 16 amino acids. The CDR3 sequence: CASSQAGGRTGPGQYF. As DNA, the CDR3 is TGTGCCAGCAGCCAAGCGGGAGGCCGGACAGGGCCAGGGCAGTACTTC.

Written as DNA, the CDR3 is TGTGCCAGCAGCCCGGGGAGCTCCTACAATGAGCAGTTCTTC. Protein: CASSPGSSYNEQFF. This chain joins TRBV4-2 and TRBJ2-1, with D possibly being TRBD2 (5 bases). The V gene's germline CDR1 is LGHNA and CDR2 YNFKEQ. V gave up 4 bases and J gave up 0 bases, with 7 bases separating them. There are 14 residues in the CDR3.

V and J are TRBV10-2 and TRBJ2-7; perhaps TRBD1 as D (5 bases). V lost 2 bases and J lost 3, with 8 bases in between. The CDR3 has 13 amino acids. Germline V CDR1 and CDR2: WSHSY, SAAADI. The CDR3: CASSEGAFYEQYF. The CDR3 nucleotides are TGCGCCAGCAGTGAGGGGGCGTTCTACGAGCAGTACTTC.

The chain links TRBV11-2 to TRBJ2-7; 9 bases are a match to TRBD1. V trimming: 5 bases; J trimming: 2 bases; junction bases outside the gene matches: 19. Germline V gene data show CDR1 as SGHAT and CDR2 as FQNNGV. The CDR3 has 19 residues. CDR3 bases: TGTGCCAGCAGCCGGCTGAGAAGTTTTGTGACAGGGGGTACCTACGAGCAGTACTTC. Amino acid sequence: CASSRLRSFVTGGTYEQYF. Full variable domain (missing parts from reference TRBV11-2 and TRBJ2-7): EAGVAQSPRYKIIEKRQSVAFWCNPISGHATLYWYQQILGQGPKLLIQFQNNGVVDDSQLPKDRFSAERLKGVDSTLKIQPAKLEDSAVYLCASSRLRSFVTGGTYEQYFGPGTRLTVT.

As DNA, the CDR3 is TGTGCCAGCAGCTTCCTATATCCGACTAGCGGGGTCGACGAGCAGTACTTC. This translates into CASSFLYPTSGVDEQYF. This sequence joins TRBV7-9 and TRBJ2-7; 11 nucleotides agree with TRBD2. V was pared by 3 bases and J by 5 bases, with 12 bases of the junction left unmatched. CDR1 is SEHNR and CDR2 is FQNEAQ in the germline V gene (reference sequence). The CDR3 runs to 17 residues.

This rearrangement joins TRBV5-4 to TRBJ2-3, with 8 bases lining up with TRBD2. The ends lost 0 bases at V and 1 base at J; junction bases unmatched: 4. The CDR3 runs 16 residues. From germline, CDR1 is SGHNT and CDR2 YYREEE (reference sequence). The CDR3 nucleotides are TGTGCCAGCAGCTTGGCCATGACTAGCGGCACAGATACGCAGTATTTT. Translated, it gives CASSLAMTSGTDTQYF.

As for this clone: This sample also contains other DNA sequences that code for the same CDR3. The V gene is TRBV7-3, the J gene TRBJ2-7; the match to TRBD2 covers 9 bases. V gave up 0 bases and J gave up 6 bases; unmatched junction bases: 3. This CDR3 spans 14 amino acids. The germline V gene has CDR1 SGHTA and CDR2 FQGTGA. The CDR3 DNA is TGTGCCAGCAGCTTAACTAGCGGGAGTGCCGAGCAGTACTTC. This gives the protein CASSLTSGSAEQYF.

This sequence joins TRBV29-1 and TRBJ2-1; 9 bases fit TRBD1. The germline V gene encodes CDR1 SQVTM and CDR2 ANQGSEA. The ends lost 6 bases at V and 7 bases at J; junction bases unmatched: 10. CDR3 length: 14 residues. The CDR3, as DNA: TGCAGCGTGACGAGGGACAGGGCAGGGAATGAGCAGTTCTTC. Its protein is CSVTRDRAGNEQFF.

On this clone itself: Likely a read error: the CDR3 ends without its conserved phenylalanine or tryptophan. The DNA is omitted, as the CDR3 cannot be located on it reliably, and the CDR3 follows TCRdb's listing. CDR3 sequence: CASRTGGVGD. The chain joins TRBV21-1 to TRBJ1-1; TRBD1 reflects the table's D call only, with no check against the DNA. TRBV21-1 is classified as a pseudogene. Counting both end residues, the CDR3 totals 10 amino acids.

This clone was seen more than once but under ten times. This chain joins TRBV27 and TRBJ2-2; 10 positions match TRBD1. CDR3 length equals 16 residues. Germline V gene data show CDR1 as MNHEY and CDR2 as SMNVEV (reference sequence). V shed 4 bases and J 2 bases; nucleotides not matched to a gene: 4. The CDR3 sequence is CASSYGTGANTGELFF. The CDR3 DNA follows: TGTGCCAGCAGTTACGGGACAGGGGCTAACACCGGGGAGCTGTTTTTT.

The V gene is TRBV7-2, the J gene TRBJ2-5; D uncertain. The CDR3 extends over 13 amino acids. With 3 bases removed from V and 2 bases from J, the gap between germline ends came to 7 bases. The germline V gene has CDR1 SGHTA and CDR2 FQGNSA. In DNA form, the CDR3 reads TGTGCCAGCAGCTTGTTTATTCAAGAGACCCAGTACTTC. Amino acid sequence: CASSLFIQETQYF.

The chain links TRBV28 to TRBJ1-3; D is uncertain. Germline CDR1 MDHEN, CDR2 SYDVKM. Trimming stripped 1 base from V and 0 bases from J, with 4 bases between. The length of the CDR3 is 14 residues. The CDR3 region is CASSLYNSGNTIYF. The CDR3 DNA follows: TGTGCCAGCAGTTTATACAACTCTGGAAACACCATATATTTT.

A remark on this clone: Other DNA sequences within the sample encode an identical CDR3. The V call is TRBV9, the J call TRBJ1-2; 8 nucleotides align to TRBD1. The germline gives CDR1 SGDLS, CDR2 YYNGEE. After removal of 2 bases from V and 4 bases from J, the junction contained 4 bases not matched to a gene. This CDR3 region has 14 residues. Here the CDR3 DNA reads TGTGCCAGCAGCGTCACAGGGGGTGGCTATGGCTACACCTTC. Translating gives CASSVTGGGYGYTF.

The genes are TRBV5-1 and TRBJ2-1; 10 positions agree with TRBD2. CDR1 SGHRS and CDR2 YFSETQ come from the germline V gene. J gave up 5 bases and V 6 bases, and 8 bases lay outside the gene matches. The CDR3 spans 15 residues. CDR3 DNA sequence: TGCGCCAGCACCCTAGCGGGAGAGAGTCACAATGAGCAGTTCTTC. Its protein is CASTLAGESHNEQFF. Full variable domain (rest looked up from reference TRBV5-1 and TRBJ2-1): KAGVTQTPRYLIKTRGQQVTLSCSPISGHRSVSWYQQTPGQGLQFLFEYFSETQRNKGNFPGRFSGRQFSNSRSEMNVSTLELGDSALYLCASTLAGESHNEQFFGPGTRLTVL.

The chain employs TRBV2 and TRBJ2-1, with 10 bases aligning to TRBD2. CDR1 and CDR2 from the germline V gene are SNHLY and FYNNEI. J gave up 6 bases and V 6 bases, and 8 bases lay outside the gene matches. This CDR3 has 15 amino acids. CDR3 in amino acids: CASSSTSGVGNEQFF. The DNA of the CDR3 is TGTGCCAGCAGCTCTACTAGCGGGGTGGGCAATGAGCAGTTCTTC.

The gene calls are TRBV11-2 and TRBJ1-3; 9 positions agree with TRBD1. V was clipped by 0 bases and J by 8 bases; unmatched bases: 5. Germline assignment: CDR1 SGHAT and CDR2 FQNNGV. The CDR3 consists of 15 residues. The CDR3 DNA reads as TGTGCCAGCAGCTTAGACCGGACAGGGGCGTACACCATATATTTT. This encodes CASSLDRTGAYTIYF.

V gene TRBV6-1 combines with J gene TRBJ1-1; D not certain. Germline CDR1 reads MNHNS; CDR2 reads SASEGT. CDR3 length equals 11 residues. V lost 6 bases, J lost 3 bases, and 5 bases lay in between. CDR3 sequence (DNA): TGTGCCAGCAGCATTTACACTGAAGCTTTCTTT. As protein: CASSIYTEAFF.

The J gene is TRBJ2-3, the V gene TRBV7-9, with D perhaps TRBD1 (6 bases). Germline V lookup: CDR1 SEHNR, CDR2 FQNEAQ (reference sequence). This CDR3 comprises 12 residues. Trimming stripped 5 bases from V and 8 bases from J, with 11 bases between. The chain's CDR3 is CASSQLQGTQYF. CDR3 nucleotide sequence: TGTGCCAGCAGCCAACTACAGGGTACGCAGTATTTT.

The gene calls are TRBV27 and TRBJ2-5; TRBD1 is a possible D gene (6 bases). This CDR3 has 16 residues. Germline CDR1 reads MNHEY; CDR2 reads SMNVEV (reference sequence). V was pared by 5 bases and J by 2 bases, with 18 bases between. CDR3 residues: CASSQLNRVGQETQYF. The CDR3 DNA follows: TGTGCCAGCAGTCAACTAAACAGGGTAGGGCAAGAGACCCAGTACTTC.

This chain uses TRBV27 with TRBJ2-7; 12 positions agree with TRBD2. The CDR3 sequence is 16 residues long. The V gene end was trimmed by 6 bases and the J gene end by 0 bases; junction bases not matched to a gene: 6. CDR1 is MNHEY, CDR2 SMNVEV, per germline (reference sequence). The CDR3 nucleotides are TGTGCCAGCAGAAGGACTAGCGGGGCGAGCTCCTACGAGCAGTACTTC. As protein: CASRRTSGASSYEQYF.